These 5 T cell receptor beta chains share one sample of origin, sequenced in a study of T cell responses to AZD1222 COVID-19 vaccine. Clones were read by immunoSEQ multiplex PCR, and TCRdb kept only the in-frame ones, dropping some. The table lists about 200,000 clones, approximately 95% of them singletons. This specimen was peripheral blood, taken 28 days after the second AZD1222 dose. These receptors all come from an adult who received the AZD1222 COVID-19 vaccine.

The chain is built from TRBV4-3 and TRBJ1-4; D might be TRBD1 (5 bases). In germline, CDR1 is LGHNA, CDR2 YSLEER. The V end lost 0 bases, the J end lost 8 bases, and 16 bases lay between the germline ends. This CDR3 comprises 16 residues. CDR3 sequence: CASSQEGQSPLEKLFF. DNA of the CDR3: TGCGCCAGCAGCCAAGAGGGGCAGAGCCCGCTCGAAAAACTGTTTTTT.

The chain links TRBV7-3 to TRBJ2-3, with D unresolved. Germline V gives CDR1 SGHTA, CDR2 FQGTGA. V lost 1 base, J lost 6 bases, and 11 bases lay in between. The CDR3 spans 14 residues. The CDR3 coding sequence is TGTGCCAGCAGCTTAAATCCGGGTGGGGATACGCAGTATTTT. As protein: CASSLNPGGDTQYF. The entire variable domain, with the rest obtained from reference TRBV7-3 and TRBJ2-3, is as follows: GAGVSQTPSNKVTEKGKYVELRCDPISGHTALYWYRQSLGQGPEFLIYFQGTGAADDSGLPNDRFFAVRPEGSVSTLKIQRTERGDSAVYLCASSLNPGGDTQYFGPGTRLTVL.

Here the CDR3 reads CASSDPGGLTYGYTF. In DNA form, the CDR3 reads TGTGCCAGCAGCGACCCAGGGGGCTTGACCTATGGCTACACCTTC. V gene TRBV3-1 (or the pseudogene TRBV3-2) combines with J gene TRBJ1-2; the match to TRBD1 covers 8 bases. V lost 5 bases to trimming and J lost 4 bases; unmatched junction nucleotides: 9. The length of the CDR3 is 15 residues. Germline V gene data show CDR1 as LGHDT and CDR2 as YNNKEL (reference sequence).

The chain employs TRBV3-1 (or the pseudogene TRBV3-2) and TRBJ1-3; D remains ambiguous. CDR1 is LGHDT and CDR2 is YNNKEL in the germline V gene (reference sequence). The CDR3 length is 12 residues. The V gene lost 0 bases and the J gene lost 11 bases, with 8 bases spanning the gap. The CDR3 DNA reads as TGTGCCAGCAGCCAAGATGAAGGCGCCATATATTTT. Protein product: CASSQDEGAIYF.

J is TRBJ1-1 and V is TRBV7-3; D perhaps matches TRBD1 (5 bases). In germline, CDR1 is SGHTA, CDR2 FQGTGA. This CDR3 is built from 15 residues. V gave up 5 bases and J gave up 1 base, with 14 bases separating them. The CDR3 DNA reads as TGTGCCAGCAGCCCATCGGGGGGGACGAACACTGAAGCTTTCTTT. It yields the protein CASSPSGGTNTEAFF.